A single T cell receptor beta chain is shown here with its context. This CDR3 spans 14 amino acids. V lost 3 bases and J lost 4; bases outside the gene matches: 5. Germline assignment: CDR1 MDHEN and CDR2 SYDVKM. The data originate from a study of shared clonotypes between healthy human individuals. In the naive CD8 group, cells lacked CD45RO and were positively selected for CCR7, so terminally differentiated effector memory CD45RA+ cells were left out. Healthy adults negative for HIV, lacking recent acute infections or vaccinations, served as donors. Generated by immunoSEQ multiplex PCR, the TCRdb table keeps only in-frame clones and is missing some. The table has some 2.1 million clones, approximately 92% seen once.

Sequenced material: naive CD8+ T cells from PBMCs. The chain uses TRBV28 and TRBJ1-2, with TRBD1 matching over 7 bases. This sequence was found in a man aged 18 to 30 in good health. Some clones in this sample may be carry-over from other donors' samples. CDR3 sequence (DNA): TGTGCCAGCAGTTTTACAGGGGCTATCTATGGCTACACCTTC. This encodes CASSFTGAIYGYTF.